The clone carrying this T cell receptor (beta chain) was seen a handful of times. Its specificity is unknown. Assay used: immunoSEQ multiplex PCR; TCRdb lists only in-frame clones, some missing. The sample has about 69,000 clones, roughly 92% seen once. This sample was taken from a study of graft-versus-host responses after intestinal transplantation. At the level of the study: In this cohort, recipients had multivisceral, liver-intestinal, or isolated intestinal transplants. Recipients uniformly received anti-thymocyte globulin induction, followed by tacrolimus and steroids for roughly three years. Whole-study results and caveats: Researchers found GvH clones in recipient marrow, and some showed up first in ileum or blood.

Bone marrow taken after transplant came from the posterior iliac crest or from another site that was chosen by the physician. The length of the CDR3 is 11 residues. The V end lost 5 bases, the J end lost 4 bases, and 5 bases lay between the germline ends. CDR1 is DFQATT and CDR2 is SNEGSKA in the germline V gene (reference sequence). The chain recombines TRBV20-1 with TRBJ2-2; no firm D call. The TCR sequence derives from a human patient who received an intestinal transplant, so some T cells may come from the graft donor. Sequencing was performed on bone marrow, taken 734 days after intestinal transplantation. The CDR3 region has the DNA TGCAGTGCTGTTTTCACCGGGGAGCTGTTTTTT. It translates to CSAVFTGELFF.